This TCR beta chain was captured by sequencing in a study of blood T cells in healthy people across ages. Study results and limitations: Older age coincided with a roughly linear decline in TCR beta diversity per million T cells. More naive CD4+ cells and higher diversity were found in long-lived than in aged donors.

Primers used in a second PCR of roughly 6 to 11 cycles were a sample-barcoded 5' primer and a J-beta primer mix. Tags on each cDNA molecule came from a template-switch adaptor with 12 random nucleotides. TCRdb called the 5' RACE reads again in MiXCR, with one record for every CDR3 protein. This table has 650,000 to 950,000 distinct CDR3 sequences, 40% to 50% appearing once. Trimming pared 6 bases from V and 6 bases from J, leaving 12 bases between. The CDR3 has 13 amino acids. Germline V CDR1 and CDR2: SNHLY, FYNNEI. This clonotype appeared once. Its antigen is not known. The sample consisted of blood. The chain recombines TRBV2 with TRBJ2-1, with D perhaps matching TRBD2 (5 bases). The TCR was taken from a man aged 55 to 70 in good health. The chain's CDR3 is CASRRVPVNEQFF. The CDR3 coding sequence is TGTGCCAGCAGGAGGGTGCCGGTCAATGAGCAGTTCTTC.